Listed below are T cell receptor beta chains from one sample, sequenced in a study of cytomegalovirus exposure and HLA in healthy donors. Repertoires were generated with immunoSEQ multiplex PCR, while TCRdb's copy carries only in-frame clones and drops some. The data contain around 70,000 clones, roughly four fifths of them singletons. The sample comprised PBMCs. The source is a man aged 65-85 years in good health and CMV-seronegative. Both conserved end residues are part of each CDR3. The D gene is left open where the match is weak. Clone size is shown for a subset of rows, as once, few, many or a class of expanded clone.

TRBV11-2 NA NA CASSSRGGYGYTF
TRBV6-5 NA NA CASSPTEANYGYTF
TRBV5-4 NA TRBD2 CASSSTSGGAHEQFF
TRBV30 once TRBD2 CAWGRLAGVMDTQYF
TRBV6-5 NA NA CASSWDTNQPQHF
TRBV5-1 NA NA CASSLGQVRDGYTF
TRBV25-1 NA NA CASSIGQGDSPLHF
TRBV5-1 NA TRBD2 CASSLLAGGVYEQYF
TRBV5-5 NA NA CASSLAGRAISYEQYF
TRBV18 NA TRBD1 CASSPGQGNGYTF
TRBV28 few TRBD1 CASSSPGQGFYEQYF
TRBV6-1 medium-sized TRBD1 CASRTWQGDNQPQHF
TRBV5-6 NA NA CASSSTNDRINNQPQHF
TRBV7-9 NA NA CASSSTRQDREQYF
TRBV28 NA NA CASTVNTEAFF
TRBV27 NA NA CASSLRTNTEAFF
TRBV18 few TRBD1 CASSERQGSAFF
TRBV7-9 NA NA CSSSLLAGQPGELFF
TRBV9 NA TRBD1 CASSQQGAGSPLHF
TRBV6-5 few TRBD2 CASSLSGGLTDTQYF
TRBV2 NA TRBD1 CASSVEGARTEAFF
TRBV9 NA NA CASSVGGSLAPYEQYF
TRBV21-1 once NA CASSKDRGRGQPQHF
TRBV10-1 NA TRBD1 CASSVTGGNSPLHF
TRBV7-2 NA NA CASSLAADSGNTIYF
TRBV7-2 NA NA CASSPQMYNEQFF
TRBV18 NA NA CASSPGGQDEQYF
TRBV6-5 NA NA CASTAGFSQETQYF
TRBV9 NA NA CASSVGLLENEKLFF
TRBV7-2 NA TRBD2 CASSQAGDFYNEQFF
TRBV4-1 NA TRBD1 CASSPSGTGLDYGYTF
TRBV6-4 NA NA CASSDSGSLNTGELFF
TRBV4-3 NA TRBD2 CASSQDYREAYEQYF
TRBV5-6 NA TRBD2 CASTSLGLAGGYEQYF
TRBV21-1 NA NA CASSKGKTSGLWSSYNEQFF
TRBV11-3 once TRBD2 CASSPSGGDLAKNIQYF
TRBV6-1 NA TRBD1 CASSAGQGPFYEQYF
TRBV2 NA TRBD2 CASSSGRNSYEQYF
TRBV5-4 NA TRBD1 CASSRDRGNTIYF
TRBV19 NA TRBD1 CASSIRQGAPYEQYF
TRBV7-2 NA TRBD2 CASSPSGGLSYEQYF
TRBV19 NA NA CASGTSGNTIYF
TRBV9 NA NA CASSMRTATNEKLFF
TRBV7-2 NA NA CASSPEVLGVNQPQHF
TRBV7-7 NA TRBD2 CASSRGGGSDSYEQYF
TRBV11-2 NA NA CASRVRTQGGGELFF
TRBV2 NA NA CASNLGGRLDTQYF
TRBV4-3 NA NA CASSHTVAKNIQYF
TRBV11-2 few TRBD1 CASSLGMGQGGWKTEAFF
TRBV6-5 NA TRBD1 CASSYQGQSYGYTF
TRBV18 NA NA CASSSADNEQFF
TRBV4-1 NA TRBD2 CASSLLAGSSRANVLTF
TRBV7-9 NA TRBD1 CASSWVPGQGRRNTEAFF
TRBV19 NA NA CASSISPGGLGGYTF
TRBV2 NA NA CASSLQGHGNTGELFF
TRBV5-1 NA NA CASSPGDSNQPQHF
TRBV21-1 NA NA CASSKRQGAFTEAFF